This passage covers 21 T cell receptor beta chains from one sample sequenced in a study of cytomegalovirus exposure and HLA in healthy donors. This PCR relied on a set of 60 Vbeta primers and 13 Jbeta primers. The method was immunoSEQ multiplex PCR; TCRdb's version includes in-frame clones alone and lacks a portion of them. The repertoire holds about 190,000 clones, with approximately 79% as singletons. Sequencing was performed on PBMCs. The receptors here all came from a man aged 35 to 55 in good health and CMV-seropositive.

This clone was counted between two and nine times. V gene TRBV4-3 combines with J gene TRBJ2-3; 12 nucleotides agree with TRBD2. J lost 5 bases, V lost 4 bases, and 4 bases had no gene match. Per the germline V gene, CDR1 is LGHNA and CDR2 is YSLEER. The CDR3 contains 15 residues. CDR3 amino acids: CASSPLAGGQDTQYF. The CDR3 DNA sequence: TGCGCCAGCAGCCCCCTAGCGGGGGGGCAAGATACGCAGTATTTT.

The chain carries TRBV29-1 and TRBJ2-7; 9 bases align to TRBD1. The CDR3 is made up of 12 amino acids. V shed 6 bases and J 6 bases; nucleotides not matched to a gene: 6. The V gene's germline CDR1 is SQVTM and CDR2 ANQGSEA. CDR3 loop: CSVRDRVSEQYF. As DNA, the CDR3 is TGCAGCGTCCGGGACAGGGTGAGCGAGCAGTACTTC.

The rearrangement joins TRBV11-3 to TRBJ2-2, with a tentative D call TRBD1 (6 bases). V lost 3 bases to trimming and J lost 4 bases, with 9 bases between them. The CDR3 runs 14 residues. CDR1 and CDR2 from the germline V gene are SGHNT and YENEEA. The chain's CDR3 is CASSFRGSTGELFF. CDR3 in DNA: TGTGCCAGCAGCTTCAGGGGAAGCACCGGGGAGCTGTTTTTT.

The CDR3 region has the DNA TGTGCCATCCGGGGACTAGCGGGGGCGTTATACGAGCAGTACTTC. Translation: CAIRGLAGALYEQYF. This chain joins TRBV2 and TRBJ2-7; the match to TRBD2 covers 14 bases. Germline V gene lookup returns CDR1 SNHLY and CDR2 FYNNEI. The CDR3 contains 15 residues. V gave up 10 bases and J gave up 4 bases; unmatched junction bases: 9.

The chain is built from TRBV30 and TRBJ2-7; the match to TRBD1 covers 7 bases. Trimming cost V 1 base and J 4 bases; bases outside gene matches: 7. The CDR3 runs to 14 residues. Germline lookup yields CDR1 GTSNPN and CDR2 SVGIG (reference sequence). CDR3 nucleotides: TGTGCCTGGAGTGATGAGGGACAGCGTTACGAGCAGTACTTC. Protein product: CAWSDEGQRYEQYF.

This clone was observed a handful of times. The chain combines TRBV4-1 with TRBJ1-2; 9 nucleotides agree with TRBD1. V was clipped by 3 bases and J by 2 bases; unmatched bases: 10. The CDR3 runs 17 residues. CDR1 is MGHRA, CDR2 YSYEKL, per germline. The CDR3 sequence is CASSQDNRGRPNYGYTF. The DNA of the CDR3 is TGCGCCAGCAGCCAGGACAACAGGGGGCGCCCCAACTATGGCTACACCTTC.

J is TRBJ2-7 and V is TRBV7-6; 8 bases align to TRBD1. Trimming cost V 1 base and J 3 bases; bases outside gene matches: 8. Germline V gives CDR1 SGHVS, CDR2 FNYEAQ. The CDR3 runs 16 residues. The CDR3 nucleotides read TGTGCCAGCAGCTTAGTCTCGCAGGGGGCTAGCTACGAGCAGTACTTC. It yields the protein CASSLVSQGASYEQYF. Full variable domain (missing parts from reference TRBV7-6 and TRBJ2-7): GAGVSQSPRYKVTKRGQDVALRCDPISGHVSLYWYRQALGQGPEFLTYFNYEAQQDKSGLPNDRFSAERPEGSISTLTIQRTEQRDSAMYRCASSLVSQGASYEQYFGPGTRLTVT.

V is TRBV7-2 and J is TRBJ1-5, with 7 bases that match TRBD1. This CDR3 is built from 15 residues. Germline CDR1 is SGHTA and CDR2 is FQGNSA. V dropped 4 bases and J dropped 6; count of bases not matched to a gene: 9. CDR3 in DNA: TGTGCCAGCAGCTCTAGACAGGGTACCGGTCAGCCCCAGCATTTT. Translation gives CASSSRQGTGQPQHF.

This clone was seen a few times. J is TRBJ2-7 and V is TRBV19; D not resolved. Germline V gene data show CDR1 as LNHDA and CDR2 as SQIVND (reference sequence). This CDR3 is 11 amino acids long. V was clipped by 10 bases and J by 2 bases, with 9 bases between them. CDR3 in DNA: TGTGCCACCAGATTGCCCTACGAGCAGTACTTC. This gives the protein CATRLPYEQYF.

The chain is built from TRBV4-1 and TRBJ2-1; D call uncertain. V lost 2 bases, J lost 2 bases, and 13 bases lay in between. There are 16 residues in the CDR3. CDR1 is MGHRA, CDR2 YSYEKL, per germline. In DNA, the CDR3 is TGCGCCAGCAGCCAAACAGTCCGGCAGCCCTACAATGAGCAGTTCTTC. Protein sequence: CASSQTVRQPYNEQFF.

This rearrangement joins TRBV18 to TRBJ1-1; D call uncertain. Germline lookup yields CDR1 KGHSH and CDR2 LQKENI. Trimming removed 5 bases from V and 1 base from J, with 11 bases in between. This CDR3 comprises 14 residues. The CDR3, as DNA: TGTGCCAGCTCAATAATAGAACGGAACACTGAAGCTTTCTTT. This codes for CASSIIERNTEAFF.

V gene TRBV6-1 combines with J gene TRBJ1-6; 10 positions match TRBD1. The CDR3 extends over 15 amino acids. V lost 1 base to trimming and J lost 10 bases; unmatched junction nucleotides: 4. Germline-derived CDR1 and CDR2 are MNHNS and SASEGT. The CDR3 is CASSEGQGAVSPLHF. The CDR3 DNA is TGTGCCAGCAGTGAAGGACAGGGGGCTGTCTCACCCCTCCACTTT.

The genes are TRBV19 and TRBJ1-2, with TRBD1 matching over 9 bases. This CDR3 region has 12 residues. Germline CDR1 and CDR2: LNHDA and SQIVND (reference sequence). V lost 7 bases to trimming and J lost 6 bases; unmatched junction nucleotides: 3. The CDR3 loop is CASKDRGDGYTF. CDR3 nucleotides: TGTGCCAGTAAGGACAGGGGCGATGGCTACACCTTC.

The chain links TRBV29-1 to TRBJ1-4; D is unresolved. This CDR3 has 15 amino acids. The ends were cut back, 0 bases at V and 1 base at J, with 9 bases in the middle. Germline lookup yields CDR1 SQVTM and CDR2 ANQGSEA. In nucleotides, the CDR3 is TGCAGCGTTGAAGATCCAGACATAACTAATGAAAAACTGTTTTTT. It yields the protein CSVEDPDITNEKLFF. Full variable domain (remainder filled in from reference TRBV29-1 and TRBJ1-4): SAVISQKPSRDICQRGTSLTIQCQVDSQVTMMFWYRQQPGQSLTLIATANQGSEATYESGFVIDKFPISRPNLTFSTLTVSNMSPEDSSIYLCSVEDPDITNEKLFFGSGTQLSVL.

The CDR3 protein is CASSLGGLAKNIQYF. The CDR3 DNA reads TGTGCCAGCAGTCTGGGGGGGCTAGCCAAAAACATTCAGTACTTC. The chain uses TRBV27 and TRBJ2-4; D might be TRBD2 (7 bases). With 5 bases removed from V and 0 bases from J, the gap between germline ends came to 11 bases. This CDR3 has 15 residues. Germline-derived CDR1 and CDR2 are MNHEY and SMNVEV (reference sequence).

This clone occurred a few times. This rearrangement joins TRBV27 to TRBJ1-1; D unclear. The CDR3 has 14 residues. The V gene lost 4 bases and the J gene lost 4 bases, with 13 bases spanning the gap. The germline V gene encodes CDR1 MNHEY and CDR2 SMNVEV (reference sequence). In DNA form, the CDR3 reads TGTGCCAGCAGTTCCTCCCGGGTGGCCACTGAAGCTTTCTTT. Translation: CASSSSRVATEAFF.

V gene TRBV27 combines with J gene TRBJ2-2; D remains unclear. In germline, CDR1 is MNHEY, CDR2 SMNVEV (reference sequence). The CDR3 loop spans 13 amino acids. Trimming stripped 9 bases from V and 5 bases from J, with 13 bases between. CDR3 coding DNA: TGTGCCAGTAAAGCGTGGATAACCGGGGAGCTGTTTTTT. Amino acid sequence: CASKAWITGELFF.

This rearrangement joins TRBV11-1 to TRBJ1-6; D is ambiguous. Germline-derived CDR1 and CDR2 are SGHAT and FQDESV (reference sequence). The CDR3 is 15 amino acids. Trimming removed 2 bases from V and 7 bases from J, with 12 bases in between. The CDR3 DNA sequence: TGTGCCAGCAGCTTAACCTCAGGATCCAATTCACCCCTCCACTTT. This codes for CASSLTSGSNSPLHF.

V is TRBV7-9 and J is TRBJ1-5, with a possible D match to TRBD1 (6 bases). V lost 5 bases and J 6 bases, leaving 14 bases between the germline ends. Per the germline V gene, CDR1 is SEHNR and CDR2 is FQNEAQ (reference sequence). CDR3 length equals 14 residues. This chain's CDR3 is CASSRGGQTQPQHF. In nucleotides, the CDR3 is TGTGCCAGCAGCAGGGGGGGGCAGACTCAGCCCCAGCATTTT.

The chain is built from TRBV7-9 and TRBJ2-7, with TRBD2 as a possible D gene (5 bases). The CDR3 is 12 amino acids. V lost 1 base and J lost 9, with 10 bases in between. The V gene's germline CDR1 is SEHNR and CDR2 FQNEAQ (reference sequence). The CDR3 coding sequence is TGTGCCAGCAGCTTAGAACTGGGGAGGCAGTACTTC. Protein sequence: CASSLELGRQYF.

The chain employs TRBV6-6 and TRBJ1-5; TRBD1 matches 8 bases. This CDR3 has 15 residues. V shed 2 bases and J 3 bases; nucleotides not matched to a gene: 3. Germline V gives CDR1 MNHNY, CDR2 SVGAGI (reference sequence). This CDR3 is CASSYLGQDNQPQHF. CDR3 in DNA: TGTGCCAGCAGTTACCTGGGACAGGACAATCAGCCCCAGCATTTT.